The source of this TCR beta chain is a study of shared clonotypes between healthy human individuals. As for the study in general: Per donor, three plates held CD4 naive cells, three held CD4 memory, two held CD8 naive and one held CD8 memory. Study-level results: It was observed that about 5% of naive CD4 clonotypes were shared across several donors. Exclusively blood specimens were collected; tissue repertoires likely differ.

As for this clone: No antigen is known for it.

V was clipped by 6 bases and J by 0 bases, with 12 bases between them. This CDR3 region has 14 residues. The V gene's germline CDR1 is ENHRY and CDR2 SYGVKD. Every immunoSEQ plate was one replicate of a subset's evenly spread DNA. Here immunoSEQ multiplex PCR was the method, and the copy in TCRdb shows in-frame clones only, minus some. Of about 670,000 clones in the sample, roughly 70% were seen once. The receptor was derived from a woman aged 30 to 39 in good health. The specimen sequenced was memory CD4+ T cells sorted from blood. Subset denoted: CD45RA-negative fraction. This chain links TRBV10-3 with TRBJ2-7; D gene uncertain. The CDR3 is CAIRRLEDSYEQYF. The CDR3 DNA follows: TGTGCCATCAGGCGGTTAGAGGACTCCTACGAGCAGTACTTC.